The sequence of this TCR beta chain was determined in a study of T cells in Graves' hyperthyroidism and ophthalmopathy. General study points: The blood repertoire included most of the expanded thyroid clonotypes above 0.001.

This clonotype appeared a single time. Antigen specificity is unknown. A much larger clone differs from this one at a single base, so this may be a read error. Over 18 months, lack of ophthalmopathy progression marked Graves' hyperthyroidism as stable. Diagnosing involved the use of clinical symptoms, serum thyroxine and TRAb, thyroid ultrasound and orbital computed tomography. Authors of the study amplified TCR beta CDR3 regions from RNA transcripts. First-round RT-PCR with HTBI primers amplified the TCR CDR3 region. Each CDR3 protein gets one entry after TCRdb re-called the multiplex PCR reads with MiXCR. The profile covers about 360,000 distinct CDR3 sequences, with roughly an eighth appearing a single time and 9.2% taken by the ten largest. The receptor was isolated from a woman aged 18-35 years with Graves' hyperthyroidism. Specimen: blood.

The CDR3 nucleotides read TGTGCCAGCAGCCTCCGGGACCGGACTAACTATGGCTACACCTTC. This encodes CASSLRDRTNYGYTF. The chain recombines TRBV28 with TRBJ1-2; D may be TRBD1 (5 bases). V was clipped by 6 bases and J by 0 bases, with 14 bases between them. The CDR3 loop spans 15 amino acids. Germline V CDR1 and CDR2: MDHEN, SYDVKM.